This entry concerns a single T cell receptor (beta chain). From germline, CDR1 is SQVTM and CDR2 ANQGSEA. V shed 5 bases and J shed 6 bases, with 16 bases lying between them. This CDR3 is built from 13 residues. The data were taken from a study of blood T cell repertoires in COVID-19. Looking at the study overall: Sample material is recorded as cDNA or gDNA derived from T cells, B-cell-depleted T cells, or PBMCs.

Profiled with immunoSEQ multiplex PCR; TCRdb holds only in-frame clones, not every one. The sample carries 20,000 or so clones, roughly 89% recorded once. The receptor was isolated from a human donor in a cohort sampled during active COVID-19. Source material: peripheral blood. The chain carries TRBV29-1 and TRBJ1-1, with a weak D call TRBD1 (6 bases). DNA of the CDR3: TGCAGCGTTCTGTTAGGGGGAATCGCTGAAGCTTTCTTT. This gives the protein CSVLLGGIAEAFF.